This entry is about one T cell receptor (beta chain). Its matching antigen is unknown. The read is 3 residues too short to cover the CDR3 end, so that end is filled in from the germline J gene. The sample belongs to a study of T cells in women clearing cervical HPV infection. Libraries were prepared by immunoSEQ multiplex PCR; TCRdb keeps only in-frame clonotypes and omits some of them. The specimen's table records about 32,000 clones. The CDR3 is made up of 15 amino acids. Trimming removed 0 bases at V and 6 bases at J, with 10 bases between. From germline, CDR1 is SGHRS and CDR2 YFSETQ. Study-wide findings and caveats: TRBV6-7 relative abundance averaged about 0.11% in cases and 0.15% to 0.2% in controls.

The sample taken for sequencing was blood buffy coat. The clonotype comes from a woman between 18 and 69 years old with a cervical HPV16 infection that either progressed to CIN3+ or cleared (not recorded which). This chain links TRBV5-1 with TRBJ1-6; TRBD1 might be the D (6 bases). CDR3 bases read: TGCGCCAGCAGCTTGGTACAGGGTGGTAATTCACCC. It is translated as CASSLVQGGNSP. The whole CDR3 region reads CASSLVQGGNSPLHF.